Listed here are 22 T cell receptor beta chains from one sample, sequenced in a study of T-cell memory formation after mild COVID-19. Via MiXCR, TCRdb re-called the 5' RACE reads, giving one row per CDR3 protein. The sample carries over 120,000 distinct CDR3 sequences, roughly a quarter recorded once. The specimen sequenced was PBMCs or a T cell subset sorted from them (not recorded which). All receptors derive from an adult woman who had mild COVID-19 (a few samples of this study predate the infection). Cell type and time point are not known.

A single count supports this clonotype. CDR3 residues: CASSKIAGAGYNEQFF. In DNA, the CDR3 is TGTGCCAGCAGCAAGATAGCGGGAGCGGGATACAATGAGCAGTTCTTC. V and J are TRBV9 and TRBJ2-1; TRBD2 aligns across 9 bases. The CDR3 contains 16 residues. Germline assignment: CDR1 SGDLS and CDR2 YYNGEE. Losses at the gene ends were 4 bases for V and 4 bases for J; bases not matched to a gene: 9.

The chain combines TRBV7-9 with TRBJ2-6, with unresolved D. CDR1 is SEHNR and CDR2 is FQNEAQ in the germline V gene (reference sequence). The CDR3 has 15 residues. Trimming took 1 base from V and 2 from J, leaving 6 bases between them. For the CDR3, the DNA is TGTGCCAGCAGCTTAGTAACGACTGGGGCCAACGTCCTGACTTTC. It is translated as CASSLVTTGANVLTF.

The genes are TRBV2 and TRBJ2-2, with TRBD2 identical over 14 bases. Per the germline V gene, CDR1 is SNHLY and CDR2 is FYNNEI. The CDR3 spans 16 residues. Trimming took 6 bases from V and 3 from J; bases not matched to a gene: 3. The DNA for the CDR3 is TGTGCCAGCAGCGGGACTAGCGGGAGCTACACCGGGGAGCTGTTTTTT. It yields the protein CASSGTSGSYTGELFF.

This chain connects TRBV6-5 to TRBJ1-4, with D unresolved. The V gene's germline CDR1 is MNHEY and CDR2 SVGAGI. Trimming shortened V by 5 bases and J by 8 bases, and 6 bases separated the two germline ends. The CDR3 spans 11 residues. The CDR3 protein is CASSRGEKLFF. The CDR3 DNA sequence: TGTGCCAGCAGTCGGGGAGAAAAACTGTTTTTT.

This clonotype was observed a handful of times. The chain combines TRBV29-1 with TRBJ2-3; 11 nucleotides agree with TRBD2. The CDR3 covers 12 residues. Germline V CDR1 and CDR2: SQVTM, ANQGSEA. The V segment lost 7 bases and the J segment 6 bases; nucleotides outside the gene matches: 3. CDR3 protein: CSGSGRGDTQYF. CDR3 bases: TGCAGCGGTAGCGGGAGGGGTGATACGCAGTATTTT.

The genes are TRBV29-1 and TRBJ2-5; tentatively, D is TRBD1 or TRBD2 (5 bases each). The CDR3 has 13 residues. V gave up 6 bases and J gave up 3 bases, with 14 bases separating them. Germline V CDR1 and CDR2: SQVTM, ANQGSEA. CDR3 sequence reads: CSVDSGTKETQYF. The CDR3 DNA is TGCAGCGTGGATTCCGGGACCAAAGAGACCCAGTACTTC.

This rearrangement joins TRBV7-9 to TRBJ2-7; the D gene is possibly TRBD2 (5 bases). Germline assignment: CDR1 SEHNR and CDR2 FQNEAQ (reference sequence). Trimming pared 4 bases from V and 7 bases from J, leaving 8 bases between. The CDR3 is 11 residues long. The CDR3 is CASSSRLEQYF. CDR3 sequence (DNA): TGTGCCAGCAGCTCCAGACTAGAGCAGTACTTC. Using reference TRBV7-9 and TRBJ2-7 for the parts outside the CDR3, the full variable domain is DTGVSQNPRHKITKRGQNVTFRCDPISEHNRLYWYRQTLGQGPEFLTYFQNEAQLEKSRLLSDRFSAERPKGSFSTLEIQRTEQGDSAMYLCASSSRLEQYFGPGTRLTVT.

In this sample, this clonotype is medium-sized (0.01 to 0.1%). This chain links TRBV7-9 with TRBJ2-7, with no clear D. CDR3 size: 14 residues. Looked up from germline, CDR1 is SEHNR and CDR2 is FQNEAQ (reference sequence). Trimming took 2 bases from V and 2 from J, leaving 10 bases between them. CDR3 protein: CASSLSDSAYEQYF. CDR3 in DNA: TGTGCCAGCAGCTTATCGGATTCGGCCTACGAGCAGTACTTC. Full variable domain (rest looked up from reference TRBV7-9 and TRBJ2-7): DTGVSQNPRHKITKRGQNVTFRCDPISEHNRLYWYRQTLGQGPEFLTYFQNEAQLEKSRLLSDRFSAERPKGSFSTLEIQRTEQGDSAMYLCASSLSDSAYEQYFGPGTRLTVT.

This clonotype was seen a few times. This rearrangement joins TRBV20-1 to TRBJ1-6, with 7 positions matching TRBD1. Germline V lookup: CDR1 DFQATT, CDR2 SNEGSKA (reference sequence). Germline trimming cut 0 bases from V and 9 bases from J; bases unmatched to any gene: 11. The CDR3 runs to 16 residues. The CDR3 sequence is CSARDQGEGGISPLHF. In nucleotides, the CDR3 is TGCAGTGCTAGAGATCAGGGGGAAGGGGGCATTTCACCCCTCCACTTT.

This clonotype was seen a few times. This chain uses TRBV7-9 with TRBJ1-1; 8 bases are shared with TRBD1. CDR1 is SEHNR and CDR2 is FQNEAQ in the germline V gene (reference sequence). V lost 4 bases and J lost 0; bases outside the gene matches: 10. This CDR3 spans 17 amino acids. The CDR3 DNA sequence: TGTGCCAGCAGCTCCACAGGGGGGCGTGAAATGAACACTGAAGCTTTCTTT. Its protein is CASSSTGGREMNTEAFF.

CDR3 amino acids: CASSSSRVLETQYF. CDR3 nucleotide sequence: TGTGCCAGCAGCTCTAGCCGCGTGCTAGAGACCCAGTACTTC. V is TRBV7-9 and J is TRBJ2-5, with a possible D match to TRBD2 (5 bases). The V end lost 4 bases, the J end lost 4 bases, and 13 bases lay between the germline ends. Germline V gives CDR1 SEHNR, CDR2 FQNEAQ (reference sequence). This CDR3 has 14 amino acids.

This clonotype was recorded a few times. This chain connects TRBV7-3 to TRBJ1-1; 9 nucleotides match TRBD1. V was pared by 8 bases and J by 0 bases, with 7 bases of the junction left unmatched. Germline V gives CDR1 SGHTA, CDR2 FQGTGA. The CDR3 sequence is 15 residues long. CDR3 DNA sequence: TGTGCCAGCTCAACCGGGACAGGGATGAACACTGAAGCTTTCTTT. This sequence encodes CASSTGTGMNTEAFF.

This clonotype was recorded a few times. V gene TRBV5-6 combines with J gene TRBJ2-7; no firm D call. The CDR3 loop spans 12 amino acids. Germline CDR1 and CDR2: SGHDT and YYEEEE. The ends were cut back, 3 bases at V and 4 bases at J, with 8 bases in the middle. The CDR3 region has the DNA TGTGCCAGCAGCTCCGGGCCTTACGAGCAGTACTTC. Protein: CASSSGPYEQYF.

The chain is built from TRBV12-3 or TRBV12-4 and TRBJ1-2, with D possibly matching TRBD1 (5 bases). This CDR3 has 17 residues. V shed 3 bases and J shed 4 bases, with 21 bases lying between them. The CDR3 DNA follows: TGTGCCAGCAGTTTCACTGCCGGGACTGAGTGGAGCTATGGCTACACCTTC. Amino acids: CASSFTAGTEWSYGYTF.

This chain connects TRBV10-2 to TRBJ2-1; D not resolved. This CDR3 is 12 amino acids long. Germline V CDR1 and CDR2: WSHSY, SAAADI. The V and J ends lost 0 bases and 10 bases respectively, with 7 bases between them. CDR3 nucleotides: TGCGCCAGCAGTGAGTCGGCTACCGAGCAGTTCTTC. It yields the protein CASSESATEQFF.

This sequence joins TRBV25-1 and TRBJ2-2; D unresolved. The CDR3 has 15 residues. V lost 1 base and J lost 1, with 7 bases in between. Germline V gives CDR1 MGHDK, CDR2 SYGVNS. The CDR3 bases are TGTGCCAGCAGTGAATTTTACATGAACACCGGGGAGCTGTTTTTT. Translated: CASSEFYMNTGELFF.

This clonotype has only a few counts. The V call is TRBV7-9, the J call TRBJ2-7; possibly TRBD2 for D (6 bases). The length of the CDR3 is 16 residues. V was cut by 5 bases and J by 4 bases, with 21 bases left in between. Germline V gene lookup returns CDR1 SEHNR and CDR2 FQNEAQ (reference sequence). The CDR3 nucleotides are TGTGCCAGCAGCGGGCCGGTTGCGGGACGGGAATACGAGCAGTACTTC. As protein: CASSGPVAGREYEQYF.

This clonotype appeared many times. This chain connects TRBV20-1 to TRBJ2-1, with D possibly matching TRBD2 (5 bases). The V gene lost 0 bases and the J gene lost 10 bases, with 13 bases spanning the gap. This CDR3 comprises 13 residues. Germline V gene lookup returns CDR1 DFQATT and CDR2 SNEGSKA (reference sequence). The CDR3 loop reads CSARDSSVPEQFF. The CDR3, as DNA: TGCAGTGCTAGAGATAGTAGCGTACCCGAGCAGTTCTTC.

The chain carries TRBV4-1 and TRBJ1-1; D not resolved. Germline CDR1 reads MGHRA; CDR2 reads YSYEKL. The V end was cut by 4 bases, the J end by 2 bases, with 8 bases between. CDR3 length: 13 amino acids. Here the CDR3 reads CASSRVANTEAFF. CDR3 sequence (DNA): TGCGCCAGCAGCCGAGTGGCAAACACTGAAGCTTTCTTT.

V is TRBV6-5 and J is TRBJ1-4; 7 positions match TRBD1. Germline CDR1 MNHEY, CDR2 SVGAGI. This CDR3 comprises 15 residues. Germline trimming cut 5 bases from V and 3 bases from J; bases unmatched to any gene: 6. The CDR3 DNA reads as TGTGCCAGCAGTCAACTACAGGGGTCTAATGAAAAACTGTTTTTT. Protein: CASSQLQGSNEKLFF.

This clonotype was seen a few times. V is TRBV9 and J is TRBJ2-3, with no clear D. This CDR3 comprises 14 residues. Germline CDR1 is SGDLS and CDR2 is YYNGEE. The V and J ends lost 0 bases and 2 bases respectively, with 7 bases between them. The CDR3 sequence: CASSVEVNTDTQYF. DNA for the CDR3: TGTGCCAGCAGCGTAGAGGTCAACACAGATACGCAGTATTTT.

The table lists this clonotype with a few counts. The chain employs TRBV7-3 and TRBJ2-1, with 7 bases matching TRBD2. Per germline, CDR1 SGHTA and CDR2 FQGTGA. The J segment lost 5 bases and the V segment lost 5 bases, leaving 12 bases of the junction unmatched. There are 16 residues in the CDR3. CDR3 sequence reads: CASSTNGLEGNNEQFF. The CDR3 DNA reads as TGTGCCAGCAGCACCAACGGACTAGAGGGGAACAATGAGCAGTTCTTC.